The entry below gives a single T cell receptor (beta chain) sequence along with its context. Antigen: not known. These data are taken from a study of T-cell memory formation after mild COVID-19. Study-wide findings and caveats: Whether second-wave clones peaking at day 37 were SARS-CoV-2 specific went unconfirmed. Contracting CD8+ clones were enriched in EMRA, CD4+ mainly in CM and EM.

Trimming took 0 bases from V and 6 from J, leaving 11 bases between them. CDR3 size: 14 residues. The germline CDR1 and CDR2 sequences are KGHSH and LQKENI. TCRdb processed the 5' RACE reads anew with MiXCR; each CDR3 protein has one entry. Here the sample spans some 280,000 distinct CDR3 sequences, 16% being singletons. This chain joins TRBV18 and TRBJ1-2, with TRBD1 as a possible D gene (6 bases). The sequencing sample was made of PBMCs or a T cell subset sorted from them (not recorded which). This TCR was recovered from a man between 18 and 29 years old who had mild COVID-19 (a few samples of this study predate the infection). Cell type and time point are not known. CDR3 DNA: TGTGCCAGCTCACCACCGTGGGGGGCGGATGGCTACACCTTC. Its protein product is CASSPPWGADGYTF.